This T cell receptor beta chain originates from a study of PD-L1 blockade in urothelial cancer. Produced via immunoSEQ multiplex PCR; TCRdb's table is partial and in-frame only. The sample includes 25,000 to 35,000 clones, approximately 81% of them seen just once. The germline gives CDR1 SGDLS, CDR2 YYNGEE. Trimming removed 4 bases at V and 4 bases at J, with 17 bases between. The CDR3 loop spans 15 amino acids. Time point: peripheral blood 6 weeks after treatment start. The sample in question was PBMCs, obtained around atezolizumab (anti-PD-L1) treatment. This receptor was obtained from a man between 65 and 80 years old with urothelial cancer. The chain combines TRBV9 with TRBJ1-1; D uncertain. The CDR3: CASSPSSGSATEAFF. The CDR3 DNA sequence: TGTGCCAGCAGCCCTAGCTCGGGGTCGGCCACTGAAGCTTTCTTT.